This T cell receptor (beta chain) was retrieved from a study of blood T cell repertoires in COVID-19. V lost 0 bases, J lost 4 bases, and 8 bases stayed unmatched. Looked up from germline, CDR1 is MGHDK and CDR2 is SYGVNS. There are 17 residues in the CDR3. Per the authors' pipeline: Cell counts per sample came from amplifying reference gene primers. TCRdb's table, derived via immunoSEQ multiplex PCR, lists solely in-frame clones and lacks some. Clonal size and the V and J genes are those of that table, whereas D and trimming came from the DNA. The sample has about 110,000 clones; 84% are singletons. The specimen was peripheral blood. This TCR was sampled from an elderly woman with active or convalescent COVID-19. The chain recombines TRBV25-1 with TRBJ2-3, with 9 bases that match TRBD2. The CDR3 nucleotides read TGTGCCAGCAGTGAATATGGTGCGGGAGGGCCGGCAGATACGCAGTATTTT. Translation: CASSEYGAGGPADTQYF.